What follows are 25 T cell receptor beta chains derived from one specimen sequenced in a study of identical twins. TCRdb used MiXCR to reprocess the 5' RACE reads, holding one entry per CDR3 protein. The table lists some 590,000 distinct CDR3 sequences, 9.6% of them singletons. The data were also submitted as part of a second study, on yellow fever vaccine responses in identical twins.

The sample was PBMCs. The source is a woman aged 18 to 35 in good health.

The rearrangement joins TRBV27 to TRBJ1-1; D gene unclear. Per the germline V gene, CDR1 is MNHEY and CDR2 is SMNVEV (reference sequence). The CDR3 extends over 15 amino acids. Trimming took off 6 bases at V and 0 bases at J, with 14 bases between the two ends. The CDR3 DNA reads TGTGCCAGCAGGACTAACGCCCCGCTGAACACTGAAGCTTTCTTT. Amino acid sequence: CASRTNAPLNTEAFF.

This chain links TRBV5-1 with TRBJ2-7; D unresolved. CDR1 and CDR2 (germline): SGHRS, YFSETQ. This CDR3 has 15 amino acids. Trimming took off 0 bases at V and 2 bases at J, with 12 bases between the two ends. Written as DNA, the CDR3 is TGCGCCAGCAGCTTGGAGTCAGGCCCAACCTACGAGCAGTACTTC. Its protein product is CASSLESGPTYEQYF.

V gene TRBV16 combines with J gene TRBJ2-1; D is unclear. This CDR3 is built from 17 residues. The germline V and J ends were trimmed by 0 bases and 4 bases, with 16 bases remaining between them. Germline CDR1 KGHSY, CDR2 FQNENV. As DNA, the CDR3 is TGTGCCAGCAGCCAATCACAGTACCAACCTCCGTACAATGAGCAGTTCTTC. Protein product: CASSQSQYQPPYNEQFF.

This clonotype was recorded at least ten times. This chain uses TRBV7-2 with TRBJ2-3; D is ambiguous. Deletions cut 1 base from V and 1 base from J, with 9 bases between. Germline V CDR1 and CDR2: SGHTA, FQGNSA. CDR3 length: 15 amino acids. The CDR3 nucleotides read TGTGCCAGCAGCTTAGGATTTCTCGGCACAGATACGCAGTATTTT. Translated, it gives CASSLGFLGTDTQYF.

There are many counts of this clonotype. CDR3: CASSQVISGAYEQYF. Here the CDR3 DNA reads TGTGCCAGCAGCCAAGTGATTAGCGGGGCCTACGAGCAGTACTTC. The chain recombines TRBV3-1 with TRBJ2-7, with 8 bases lining up with TRBD2. Germline V CDR1 and CDR2: LGHDT, YNNKEL (reference sequence). This CDR3 has 15 residues. Trimming took 1 base from V and 2 from J; bases not matched to a gene: 4.

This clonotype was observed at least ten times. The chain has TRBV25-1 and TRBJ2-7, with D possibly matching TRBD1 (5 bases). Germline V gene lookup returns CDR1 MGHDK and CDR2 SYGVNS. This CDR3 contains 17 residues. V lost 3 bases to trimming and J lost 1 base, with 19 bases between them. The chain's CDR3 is CASSDVPGPQGSYEQYF. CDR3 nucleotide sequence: TGTGCCAGCAGTGATGTTCCGGGCCCTCAGGGTTCCTACGAGCAGTACTTC.

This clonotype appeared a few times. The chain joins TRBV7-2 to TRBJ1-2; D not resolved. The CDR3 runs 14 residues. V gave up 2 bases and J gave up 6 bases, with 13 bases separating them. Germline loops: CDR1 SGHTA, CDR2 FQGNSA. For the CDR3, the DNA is TGTGCCAGCAGCTTAAGTTGGCAGACTGATGGCTACACCTTC. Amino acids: CASSLSWQTDGYTF.

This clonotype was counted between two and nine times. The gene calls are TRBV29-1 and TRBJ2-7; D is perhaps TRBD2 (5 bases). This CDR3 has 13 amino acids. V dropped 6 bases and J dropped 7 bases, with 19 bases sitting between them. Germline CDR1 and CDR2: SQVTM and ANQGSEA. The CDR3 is CSVTEELRIEQYF. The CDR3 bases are TGCAGCGTCACGGAGGAATTACGTATAGAGCAGTACTTC.

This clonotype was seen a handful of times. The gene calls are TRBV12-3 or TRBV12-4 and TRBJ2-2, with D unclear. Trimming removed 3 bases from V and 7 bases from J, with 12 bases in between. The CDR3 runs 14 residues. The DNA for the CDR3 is TGTGCCAGCAGTTTTAGTCTAGGCGACGGGGAGCTGTTTTTT. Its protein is CASSFSLGDGELFF.

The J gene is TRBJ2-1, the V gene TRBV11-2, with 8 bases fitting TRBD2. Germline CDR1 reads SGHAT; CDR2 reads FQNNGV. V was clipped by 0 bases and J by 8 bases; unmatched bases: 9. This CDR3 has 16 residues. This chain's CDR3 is CASSLDLGLVGDEQFF. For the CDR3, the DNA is TGTGCCAGCAGCTTAGATCTGGGACTAGTTGGTGATGAGCAGTTCTTC.

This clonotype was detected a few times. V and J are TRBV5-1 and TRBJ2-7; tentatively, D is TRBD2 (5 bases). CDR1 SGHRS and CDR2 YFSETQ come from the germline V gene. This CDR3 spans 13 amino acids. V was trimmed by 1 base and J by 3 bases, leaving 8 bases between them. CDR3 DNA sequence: TGCGCCAGCAGCTTGCAAGACTACTACGAGCAGTACTTC. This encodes CASSLQDYYEQYF.

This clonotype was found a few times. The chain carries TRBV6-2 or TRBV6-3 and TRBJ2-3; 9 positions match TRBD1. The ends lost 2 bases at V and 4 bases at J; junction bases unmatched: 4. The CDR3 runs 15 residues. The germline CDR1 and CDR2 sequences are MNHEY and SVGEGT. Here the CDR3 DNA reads TGTGCCAGCAGTTACGGACAGGGGTTCTCAGATACGCAGTATTTT. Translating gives CASSYGQGFSDTQYF.

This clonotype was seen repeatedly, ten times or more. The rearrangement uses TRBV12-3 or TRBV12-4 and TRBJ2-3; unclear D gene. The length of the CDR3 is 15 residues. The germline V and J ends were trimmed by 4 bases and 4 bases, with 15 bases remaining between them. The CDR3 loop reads CASSSYPKPPDTQYF. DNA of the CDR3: TGTGCCAGCAGTTCATATCCCAAGCCACCAGATACGCAGTATTTT.

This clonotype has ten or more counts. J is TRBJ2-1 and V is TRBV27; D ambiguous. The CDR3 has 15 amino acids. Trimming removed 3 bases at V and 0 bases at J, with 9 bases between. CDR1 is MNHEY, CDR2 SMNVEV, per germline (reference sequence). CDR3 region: CASSFSRPSYNEQFF. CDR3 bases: TGTGCCAGCAGTTTCTCGAGACCCTCCTACAATGAGCAGTTCTTC.

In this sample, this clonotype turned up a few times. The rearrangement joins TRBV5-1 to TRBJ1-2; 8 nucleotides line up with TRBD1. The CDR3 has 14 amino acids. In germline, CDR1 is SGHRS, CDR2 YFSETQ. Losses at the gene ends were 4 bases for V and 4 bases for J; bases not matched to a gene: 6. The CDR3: CASSATGDGYGYTF. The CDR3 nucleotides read TGCGCCAGCAGCGCGACAGGGGATGGCTATGGCTACACCTTC.

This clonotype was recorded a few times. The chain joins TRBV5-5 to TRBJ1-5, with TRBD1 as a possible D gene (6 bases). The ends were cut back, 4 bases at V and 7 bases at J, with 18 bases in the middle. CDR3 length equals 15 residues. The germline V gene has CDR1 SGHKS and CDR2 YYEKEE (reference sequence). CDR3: CASSGTTGGGQPQHF. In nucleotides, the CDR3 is TGTGCCAGCAGCGGAACTACCGGGGGCGGACAGCCCCAGCATTTT.

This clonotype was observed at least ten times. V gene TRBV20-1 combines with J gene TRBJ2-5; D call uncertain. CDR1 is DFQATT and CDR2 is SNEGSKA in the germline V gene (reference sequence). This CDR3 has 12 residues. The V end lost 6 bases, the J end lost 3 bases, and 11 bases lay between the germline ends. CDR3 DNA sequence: TGCAGTGCCAGCCTCCGGGAAGAGACCCAGTACTTC. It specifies CSASLREETQYF.

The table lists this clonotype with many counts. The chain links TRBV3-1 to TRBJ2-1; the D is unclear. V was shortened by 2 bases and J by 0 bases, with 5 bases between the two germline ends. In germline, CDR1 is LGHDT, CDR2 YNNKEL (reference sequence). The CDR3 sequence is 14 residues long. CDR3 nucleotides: TGTGCCAGCAGCCAAAACCCCTCCTACAATGAGCAGTTCTTC. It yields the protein CASSQNPSYNEQFF.

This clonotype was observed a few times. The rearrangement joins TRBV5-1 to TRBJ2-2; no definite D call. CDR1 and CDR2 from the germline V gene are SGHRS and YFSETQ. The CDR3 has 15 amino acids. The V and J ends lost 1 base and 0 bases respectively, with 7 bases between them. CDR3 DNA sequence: TGCGCCAGCAGCTTGTACACTACGAACACCGGGGAGCTGTTTTTT. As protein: CASSLYTTNTGELFF.

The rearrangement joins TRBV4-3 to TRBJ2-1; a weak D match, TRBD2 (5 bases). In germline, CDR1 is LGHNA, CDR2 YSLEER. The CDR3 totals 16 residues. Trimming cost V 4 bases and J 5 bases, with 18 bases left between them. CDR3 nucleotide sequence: TGCGCCAGCAGCCGGAGTGCAGGAGGCGGCAACAATGAGCAGTTCTTC. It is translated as CASSRSAGGGNNEQFF.

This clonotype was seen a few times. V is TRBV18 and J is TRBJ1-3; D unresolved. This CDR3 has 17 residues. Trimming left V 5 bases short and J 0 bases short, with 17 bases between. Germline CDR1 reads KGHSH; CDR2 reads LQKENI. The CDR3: CASSSYILTSSGNTIYF. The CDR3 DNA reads TGTGCCAGCTCATCCTATATCTTAACCTCCTCTGGAAACACCATATATTTT.

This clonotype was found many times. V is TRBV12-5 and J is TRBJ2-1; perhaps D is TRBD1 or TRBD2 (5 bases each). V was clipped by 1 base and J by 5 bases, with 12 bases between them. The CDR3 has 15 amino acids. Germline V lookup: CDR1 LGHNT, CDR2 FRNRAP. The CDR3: CASGLGGERNNEQFF. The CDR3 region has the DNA TGTGCTAGTGGTTTGGGAGGGGAACGGAACAATGAGCAGTTCTTC.

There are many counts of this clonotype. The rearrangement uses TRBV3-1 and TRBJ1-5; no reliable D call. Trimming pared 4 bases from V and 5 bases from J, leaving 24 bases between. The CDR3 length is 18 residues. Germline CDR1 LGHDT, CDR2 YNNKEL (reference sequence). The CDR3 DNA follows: TGTGCCAGCAGCCCGTGGAGGGCGGAGGAGGTGCCTGATCAGCCCCAGCATTTT. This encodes CASSPWRAEEVPDQPQHF.

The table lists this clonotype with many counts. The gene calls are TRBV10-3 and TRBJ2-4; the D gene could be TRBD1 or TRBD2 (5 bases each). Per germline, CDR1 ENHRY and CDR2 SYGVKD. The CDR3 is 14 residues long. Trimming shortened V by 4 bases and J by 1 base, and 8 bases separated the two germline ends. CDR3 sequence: CAISAEGAKNIQYF. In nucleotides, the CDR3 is TGTGCCATCAGTGCTGAGGGGGCCAAAAACATTCAGTACTTC.

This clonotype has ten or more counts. DNA for the CDR3: TGTGCCAGCAGTCCCCTTTCGGTCGCTAGCACAGATACGCAGTATTTT. It is translated as CASSPLSVASTDTQYF. V gene TRBV7-6 combines with J gene TRBJ2-3; D is uncertain. With 6 bases removed from V and 0 bases from J, the gap between germline ends came to 16 bases. Germline CDR1 SGHVS, CDR2 FNYEAQ. The length of the CDR3 is 16 residues.